Listed here are 16 T cell receptor beta chains from one sample, sequenced in a study of vaccination effects on CD4 cells after COVID-19. No cognate antigen is known for these TCRs. Antigen-specific CD4+ T cell clonotypes were called by their expansion after viral peptide-pool culture in ViraFEST. Investigators separated out CD4+ T cells once around 11 days of culture had passed. All participants had two doses of either the BNT162b2 or mRNA-1273 vaccine. Some clones are missing from TCRdb's copy, which holds only in-frame ones; the method was immunoSEQ multiplex PCR. The table lists 35,000 to 45,000 clones, 70% to 85% of them singletons. The sequences come from CD4+ T cells from PBMCs cultured with HCoV-NL63 spike peptides, collected after COVID-19 vaccination. Receptor source: a human donor who received a COVID-19 vaccine. Some clones in this sample may be carry-over from other donors' samples.

This clone was seen a few times. This chain connects TRBV9 to TRBJ2-1; 12 bases agree with TRBD1. V shed 6 bases, J shed 8 bases, and the junction held 6 bases outside the gene matches. This CDR3 region has 14 residues. The germline V gene has CDR1 SGDLS and CDR2 YYNGEE. CDR3 loop: CASNGDRGPDEQFF. In DNA form, the CDR3 reads TGTGCCAGCAACGGGGACAGGGGGCCGGATGAGCAGTTCTTC.

V and J are TRBV5-1 and TRBJ1-6; tentatively, D is TRBD1 (5 bases). The CDR3 contains 14 residues. Germline CDR1 is SGHRS and CDR2 is YFSETQ. The V end lost 1 base, the J end lost 5 bases, and 7 bases lay between the germline ends. The CDR3 DNA reads TGCGCCAGCAGCTTGAGACAGAATAATTCACCCCTCCACTTT. Translated: CASSLRQNNSPLHF.

The J gene is TRBJ1-5, the V gene TRBV28; D remains ambiguous. The CDR3 runs 13 residues. The V and J ends lost 1 base and 4 bases respectively, with 5 bases between them. Per the germline V gene, CDR1 is MDHEN and CDR2 is SYDVKM. CDR3 DNA: TGTGCCAGCAGTTTATTCACGAATCAGCCCCAGCATTTT. It specifies CASSLFTNQPQHF. Based on the CDR3 plus reference TRBV28 and TRBJ1-5, the full variable domain is DVKVTQSSRYLVKRTGEKVFLECVQDMDHENMFWYRQDPGLGLRLIYFSYDVKMKEKGDIPEGYSVSREKKERFSLILESASTNQTSMYLCASSLFTNQPQHFGDGTRLSIL.

The chain combines TRBV7-3 with TRBJ2-1, with TRBD1 matching over 10 bases. This CDR3 is built from 15 residues. In germline, CDR1 is SGHTA, CDR2 FQGTGA. V trimming: 2 bases; J trimming: 8 bases; junction bases outside the gene matches: 6. CDR3 nucleotide sequence: TGTGCCAGCAGCTTAGGGACAGGGGTTCAGGATGAGCAGTTCTTC. It encodes CASSLGTGVQDEQFF.

The chain couples TRBV7-6 to TRBJ2-5; 8 bases are shared with TRBD1. This CDR3 region has 15 residues. Looked up from germline, CDR1 is SGHVS and CDR2 is FNYEAQ. Trimming took 5 bases from V and 4 from J; bases not matched to a gene: 9. CDR3 protein: CASSIWTGWGETQYF. In DNA, the CDR3 is TGTGCCAGCAGCATATGGACAGGGTGGGGAGAGACCCAGTACTTC.

The chain employs TRBV29-1 and TRBJ1-2; D is possibly TRBD1 (5 bases). V was clipped by 6 bases and J by 4 bases, with 12 bases between them. CDR1 is SQVTM, CDR2 ANQGSEA, per germline. There are 12 residues in the CDR3. The DNA of the CDR3 is TGCAGCGTGGGGACCTCCTCCTATGGCTACACCTTC. Its translation: CSVGTSSYGYTF. The full variable domain, with the rest looked up from reference TRBV29-1 and TRBJ1-2, is SAVISQKPSRDICQRGTSLTIQCQVDSQVTMMFWYRQQPGQSLTLIATANQGSEATYESGFVIDKFPISRPNLTFSTLTVSNMSPEDSSIYLCSVGTSSYGYTFGSGTRLTVV.

The chain joins TRBV6-4 to TRBJ2-2; 9 positions agree with TRBD1. The V gene's germline CDR1 is MRHNA and CDR2 SNTAGT. V trimming: 2 bases; J trimming: 4 bases; junction bases outside the gene matches: 5. CDR3 length equals 16 residues. The CDR3 DNA reads as TGTGCCAGCAGTGACCGACAGGGGGTCGGCACCGGGGAGCTGTTTTTT. Its protein is CASSDRQGVGTGELFF.

The chain carries TRBV9 and TRBJ1-1; 8 bases line up with TRBD1. J gave up 3 bases and V 0 bases, and 4 bases lay outside the gene matches. This CDR3 spans 15 amino acids. Germline V gene sequence: CDR1 SGDLS, CDR2 YYNGEE. The CDR3 DNA follows: TGTGCCAGCAGCGTAGCGCAGGGGGCAGACACTGAAGCTTTCTTT. Translated: CASSVAQGADTEAFF.

The chain recombines TRBV19 with TRBJ1-2, with TRBD1 matching over 10 bases. The J segment lost 8 bases and the V segment lost 7 bases, leaving 13 bases of the junction unmatched. The germline gives CDR1 LNHDA, CDR2 SQIVND (reference sequence). This CDR3 comprises 15 residues. The CDR3 is CASNPSPGTGVGYTF. The CDR3 DNA sequence: TGTGCCAGTAACCCTTCACCCGGGACAGGGGTCGGCTACACCTTC.

The rearrangement joins TRBV5-6 to TRBJ1-2; D perhaps matches TRBD1 (5 bases). Trimming shortened V by 3 bases and J by 5 bases, and 17 bases separated the two germline ends. There are 15 residues in the CDR3. The germline V gene encodes CDR1 SGHDT and CDR2 YYEEEE. The CDR3, as DNA: TGTGCCAGCAGCTATAAAGGGACCGGGGCTTATGGCTACACCTTC. Its translation: CASSYKGTGAYGYTF. Complete variable domain (other parts from reference TRBV5-6 and TRBJ1-2): DAGVTQSPTHLIKTRGQQVTLRCSPKSGHDTVSWYQQALGQGPQFIFQYYEEEERQRGNFPDRFSGHQFPNYSSELNVNALLLGDSALYLCASSYKGTGAYGYTFGSGTRLTVV.

The V gene is TRBV30, the J gene TRBJ1-5; a weak D match, TRBD1 (5 bases). The germline V gene encodes CDR1 GTSNPN and CDR2 SVGIG (reference sequence). With 3 bases removed from V and 4 bases from J, the gap between germline ends came to 10 bases. The length of the CDR3 is 13 residues. Written as DNA, the CDR3 is TGTGCCTGGAGCATCGGGACGAATCAGCCCCAGCATTTT. Translating gives CAWSIGTNQPQHF.

The chain joins TRBV7-9 to TRBJ2-1; D tentatively reads TRBD1 or TRBD2 (7 bases each). From germline, CDR1 is SEHNR and CDR2 FQNEAQ (reference sequence). The length of the CDR3 is 15 residues. Trimming pared 2 bases from V and 6 bases from J, leaving 14 bases between. CDR3 sequence reads: CASSLRGGGGNEQFF. CDR3 bases: TGTGCCAGCAGCTTAAGAGGGGGCGGGGGCAATGAGCAGTTCTTC.

CDR3 coding DNA: TGTGCCAGCAGTGAATCTATCGGCGAGCAGTACGTC. Protein: CASSESIGEQYV. The rearrangement uses TRBV2 and TRBJ2-7; D is ambiguous. Germline loops: CDR1 SNHLY, CDR2 FYNNEI. Trimming pared 2 bases from V and 6 bases from J, leaving 8 bases between. CDR3 length equals 12 residues.

This clone showed up just once. J is TRBJ2-5 and V is TRBV5-1, with D uncertain. The CDR3 loop spans 14 amino acids. V shed 0 bases and J shed 1 base, with 7 bases lying between them. Germline CDR1 is SGHRS and CDR2 is YFSETQ. The CDR3 protein is CASSLASGQETQYF. CDR3 nucleotide sequence: TGCGCCAGCAGCTTGGCCTCCGGCCAAGAGACCCAGTACTTC.

The J gene is TRBJ2-3, the V gene TRBV18; perhaps TRBD1 as D (5 bases). This CDR3 is built from 16 residues. Germline V CDR1 and CDR2: KGHSH, LQKENI. Trimming left V 6 bases short and J 3 bases short, with 19 bases between. The CDR3 bases are TGTGCCAGCTCTTCCCTTGGGGCAGGTGGAACAGATACGCAGTATTTT. This codes for CASSSLGAGGTDTQYF.

The CDR3 nucleotides are TGTGCCAGCAAACTGGGGCCGACGGAAGCTTTCTTT. Translating gives CASKLGPTEAFF. This sequence joins TRBV6-5 and TRBJ1-1, with D tentatively TRBD1 (5 bases). V shed 7 bases and J shed 8 bases, with 14 bases lying between them. CDR1 and CDR2 from the germline V gene are MNHEY and SVGAGI. The CDR3 loop spans 12 amino acids.